Listed below are T cell receptor beta chains from one sample, sequenced in a study of blood T cell repertoires in COVID-19. Clones were read by immunoSEQ multiplex PCR, and TCRdb kept only the in-frame ones, dropping some. The table includes about 35,000 clones, more than 85% detected once. Sequencing was carried out using peripheral blood. The origin of the receptors is a man aged 45-65 years with active COVID-19. Each CDR3 is given with its conserved first and last residue. A D gene is named only where the DNA matches it firmly. Rows give clone size only sometimes, using once, few, many, or a class for an expanded clone.

CDR3aa | CDR3nt | d_gene | v_gene | abundance | j_gene
CASSESGGSYEQYF | TGTGCCAGCAGTGAATCGGGGGGCTCCTACGAGCAGTACTTC | TRBD2 | TRBV2 | few | TRBJ2-7
CAWSSGQGAPSPLHF | TGTGCCTGGAGTTCCGGACAGGGGGCGCCTTCACCCCTCCACTTT | TRBD1 | TRBV30 | . | TRBJ1-6
CASSPPGDSNVLTF | TGTGCCAGCTCACCTCCAGGGGATTCCAACGTCCTGACTTTC | . | TRBV18 | . | TRBJ2-6
CASSYAAGTAHEEPLFF | TGTGCCAGCAGTTACGCCGCCGGGACAGCTCACGAAGAACCACTGTTTTTT | TRBD1 | TRBV6-2/TRBV6-3 | once | TRBJ1-4
CASSVLGAGEKLFF | TGTGCCAGCAGTGTACTGGGGGCAGGAGAAAAACTGTTTTTT | . | TRBV27 | . | TRBJ1-4
CASSLGQGYYEQYF | TGTGCCAGCAGCTTAGGCCAGGGATACTACGAGCAGTACTTC | . | TRBV11-3 | . | TRBJ2-7
CASSYGTPEYNEQFF | TGTGCCAGCAGTTACGGGACTCCCGAATACAATGAGCAGTTCTTC | . | TRBV6-2/TRBV6-3 | . | TRBJ2-1
CASSLNGGRAMTEAFF | TGTGCCAGCAGCTTAAATGGTGGCAGGGCGATGACTGAAGCTTTCTTT | . | TRBV7-3 | . | TRBJ1-1
CASSLGTDNYGYTF | TGCGCCAGCAGCTTGGGGACAGATAACTATGGCTACACCTTC | . | TRBV5-1 | . | TRBJ1-2
CASSLGGVGGETQYF | TGTGCCAGCAGCTTAGGCGGGGTTGGCGGAGAGACCCAGTACTTC | . | TRBV11-2 | . | TRBJ2-5
CASSLDRDPFYNEQFF | TGCGCCAGCAGCTTGGACAGGGACCCGTTCTACAATGAGCAGTTCTTC | . | TRBV5-1 | once | TRBJ2-1
CAISAGLAGTYEQYF | TGTGCCATCAGTGCCGGACTAGCGGGTACCTACGAGCAGTACTTC | TRBD2 | TRBV10-3 | . | TRBJ2-7
CASSSWGGNTEAFF | TGTGCCAGCAGTTCATGGGGGGGCAACACTGAAGCTTTCTTT | . | TRBV27 | . | TRBJ1-1
CASSQGLNNEQFF | TGTGCCAGCAGCCAGGGGCTCAACAATGAGCAGTTCTTC | . | TRBV3-1/TRBV3-2 | . | TRBJ2-1
CASSWSSGTGFYEQYF | TGTGCCAGCAGCTGGTCTTCCGGGACAGGGTTCTACGAGCAGTACTTC | TRBD1 | TRBV5-6 | . | TRBJ2-7
CASSSSYASRAYNSPLHF | TGTGCCAGCAGCTCCAGCTACGCCTCACGGGCCTATAATTCACCCCTCCACTTT | . | TRBV7-2 | . | TRBJ1-6
CASSPTGSNTEAFF | TGTGCCAGCAGCCCGACAGGGTCCAACACTGAAGCTTTCTTT | TRBD1 | TRBV9 | . | TRBJ1-1
CSVTSGETQYF | TGCAGCGTGACTAGCGGAGAGACCCAGTACTTC | TRBD2 | TRBV29-1 | . | TRBJ2-5
CASRQRGTSEQYF | TGTGCCAGCAGACAAAGGGGCACGTCCGAGCAGTACTTC | . | TRBV28 | . | TRBJ2-7
CASSPTQGVQETQYF | TGTGCCAGCTCACCCACGCAGGGGGTCCAAGAGACCCAGTACTTC | TRBD1 | TRBV18 | . | TRBJ2-5
CASSLEGKRLVQYF | TGCGCCAGCAGCCTAGAAGGGAAACGACTAGTGCAGTACTTC | . | TRBV5-1 | once | TRBJ2-7
CASSPTSGSYEQYF | TGTGCCAGCAGCCCGACTAGCGGGTCCTACGAGCAGTACTTC | TRBD2 | TRBV7-9 | . | TRBJ2-7
CASMGTAYTGELFF | TGTGCCAGCATGGGGACAGCCTACACCGGGGAGCTGTTTTTT | TRBD1 | TRBV2 | . | TRBJ2-2
CASSLLVRVPNTEAFF | TGTGCCAGCAGCTTGTTAGTGCGGGTTCCGAACACTGAAGCTTTCTTT | . | TRBV5-5 | . | TRBJ1-1
CASSPGLAGGFTDTQYF | TGTGCCAGCAGCCCTGGACTAGCGGGAGGGTTCACAGATACGCAGTATTTT | TRBD2 | TRBV5-4 | . | TRBJ2-3
CASSIEGGVNTEAFF | TGTGCCAGTAGTATAGAAGGGGGCGTGAACACTGAAGCTTTCTTT | TRBD1 | TRBV19 | . | TRBJ1-1
CASSFTGRPNYGYTF | TGTGCCAGCAGCTTTACAGGGCGGCCTAACTATGGCTACACCTTC | . | TRBV11-2 | . | TRBJ1-2